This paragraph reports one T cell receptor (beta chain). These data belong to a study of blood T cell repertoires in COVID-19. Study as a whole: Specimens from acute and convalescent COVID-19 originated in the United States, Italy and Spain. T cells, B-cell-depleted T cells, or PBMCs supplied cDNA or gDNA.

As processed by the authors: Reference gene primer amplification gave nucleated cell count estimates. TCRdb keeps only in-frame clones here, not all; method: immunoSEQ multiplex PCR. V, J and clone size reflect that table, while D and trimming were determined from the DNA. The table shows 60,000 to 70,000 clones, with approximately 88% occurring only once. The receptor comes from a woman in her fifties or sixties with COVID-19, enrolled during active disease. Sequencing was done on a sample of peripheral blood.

The CDR3 DNA sequence: TGTGCCTGGAGTGTACCTAAGAGATCTGGAAACACCATATATTTT. Residues: CAWSVPKRSGNTIYF. The chain uses TRBV30 and TRBJ1-3; D unclear. Germline CDR1 reads GTSNPN; CDR2 reads SVGIG (reference sequence). This CDR3 has 15 residues. The V and J ends lost 0 bases and 1 base respectively, with 10 bases between them.